This T cell receptor beta chain was identified in a study of regulatory T cells in long-lasting Graves disease (dated by TCRdb to about 2021). The study in broad terms: In the newly diagnosed Graves' disease group, patients had been taking antithyroid drugs for less than 3 months. The study was conducted in China and was registered as a clinical trial. Persistent Graves' disease patients were compared with newly diagnosed Graves' disease patients by peripheral blood TCR sequencing and RNA sequencing. TCR sequencing covered around 13 persistent and about 20 newly diagnosed Graves' disease patients, some 33 samples in total.

Sample time point, as interpreted from the label and publication: newly diagnosed GD, antithyroid drugs for less than 3 months. For both TCR sequencing and RNA sequencing, RNA was extracted from PBMCs using TRIzol. Graves' disease was diagnosed according to American Thyroid Association guidelines. Patients were recruited from an endocrinology department in Xi'an, China. Each patient gave 9 to 10 milliliters of peripheral blood, collected in an EDTA anticoagulant tube. Ficoll Paque Plus density gradient separation was used to isolate PBMCs, and no further T cell sorting was performed. An Agilent 2100 Bioanalyzer and agarose gel were used to assess RNA quality, and a NanoDrop 2000 was used to measure RNA concentration. Library preparation employed multiplex PCR. Reads for this sample came from an Illumina HiSeq 4000. iRepertoire HTBI primers and Arm-PCR amplification of CDR3 regions were used to construct TCR beta libraries. Gel purification was performed on PCR products prior to sequencing. From the authors' description of their analysis: Gene usage analysis of CDR3 amino acid clonotypes relied on the roughly 67 TRBV and about 15 TRBJ segments identified across samples. Filtered high-quality paired reads were merged into contigs using COPE and FqMerger. BLAST was used to align contigs to IMGT TRBV, TRBD and TRBJ reference genes, and CDR3 was defined according to IMGT. Highly expanded clones were defined as clonotypes with a frequency above 0.1%. Shannon entropy served as the measure of repertoire diversity, while the Gini coefficient captured V-J evenness. A clonotype found in more than one individual was treated as public. The public reads were reanalyzed by TCRdb: fastp trimming at Q25, MiXCR alignment, in-frame beta chains only. Each entry is one CDR3 protein sequence, shown with its most common DNA and genes. TCRdb's processing, not the authors' own work, is the source of the V and J calls. Present in this sample are fewer than 650,000 distinct CDR3 sequences, 15% to 20% of which were seen just once. The ten top clones hold 9.5% to 15% of the sample.

CDR1 and CDR2 (SGHAT, FQNNGV) derive from the germline V gene. The CDR3 starts with the cysteine, ends with the phenylalanine, and has 14 residues. The retained sequence is limited to the CDR3, 42 bases, with the frame set at the first base. V and J lose 3 bases and 4 bases, and a span of 9 bases separates them. To note about this clonotype: The antigen it recognizes is unknown. One base away there is no much larger clone; base qualities are not given.

Summary of the overall study and its limitations: Preferential use of TRBV28, TRBJ1-2 and TRBJ2-5 was observed in persistent disease, whereas TRBV20-1 and TRBJ2-1 were favored in newly diagnosed disease. Persistent patients shared more public clonotypes among themselves (fewer than 3,000) than newly diagnosed patients did (approximately 870). Lower TCR Shannon entropy and fewer highly expanded clones were observed in persistent Graves' disease patients than in newly diagnosed patients, which suggested clonal expansion. Peripheral blood alone was examined, since thyroid tissue, which constituted the primary lesion, could not be accessed. Sequencing and analysis were limited to the TCR beta chain. The authors noted that the small sample size was a limitation that may lower accuracy.

These same records also appear under a second study, on T cells in Graves' hyperthyroidism and ophthalmopathy. The second paper states: A patient counted as having stable Graves' hyperthyroidism if no progression to ophthalmopathy occurred over 18 months of follow-up. Hyperthyroidism patients were newly diagnosed, with disease duration under 2 months, and aged 18 to 65 years. The study excluded patients with uncontrolled infections, other autoimmune diseases, pregnancy or lactation. Diagnoses relied on clinical symptoms, serum thyroxine and TRAb, thyroid ultrasound and orbital computed tomography. A first-round RT-PCR of the TCR CDR3 used the HTBI primer set with the Qiagen OneStep RT-PCR kit. Most expanded thyroid clonotypes (frequency above 0.001) were also detected in blood, suggesting blood repertoires may reflect thyroid immune responses. A model built on a 13 V-J signature distinguished ophthalmopathy from stable hyperthyroidism, reaching 85% to 90% sensitivity and about 81% specificity in cross-validation and 80%/75% in testing. In validation, the model predicted progression to ophthalmopathy a median of about 5.9 months before onset, with around 70% sensitivity and roughly 73% specificity. To identify TCR V-J signatures that set the groups apart, the researchers used a discovery cohort of 100 patients, made up of around 42 with Graves' ophthalmopathy and 57 with stable Graves' hyperthyroidism. An independent validation cohort of around 19 hyperthyroidism patients and 17 patients who later progressed to ophthalmopathy tested prospective prediction of ophthalmopathy. The 75 to 100 discovery patients were randomly divided into training and test sets at a 7:3 ratio. The study also compared thyroid tissue and blood T-cell repertoires from more than five Graves' hyperthyroidism patients. Following sampling, methimazole starting at 30 mg daily was given to hyperthyroidism patients, and high-dose intravenous methylprednisolone was given to ophthalmopathy patients. Libraries were constructed in a second round of multiplex PCR, after which size selection and purification were performed. The libraries were sequenced on an Illumina HiSeq2000 using paired-end 100 bp reads. SOAPnuke was used to process the raw data, removing reads that contained adapters or uncalled bases, had a mean Phred below 15, or lacked an exact match to the constant primer or identifier. High-quality paired reads were merged with COPE v1.2.5, and unique nucleotide sequences were defined as clonotypes. MiTCR v1.1 was used to align the clonotypes against IMGT TRBV, TRBD and TRBJ reference segments. The analysis included only V-J combinations with a frequency above 0.0001, which together covered 99.2% of the repertoires. A TCS score was defined as the ratio between F50 (clonal expansion) and ExV (chaos), using BLOSUM62-based TCRdist between CDR3 peptides within each V-J. Welch's t-statistics and random forest reduced 450 to 600 V-J features to 13, which were used in a naive Bayes classifier (R e1071). No statistical method was used to set the sample size in advance, and investigators knew the group allocation. The paper describes TCR Vbeta CDR3 sequencing of 120 to 150 peripheral blood samples, made up of some 42 ophthalmopathy patients, roughly 72 hyperthyroidism patients and some 17 progressor patients.

The sequencing here drew on peripheral blood mononuclear cells (PBMCs), taken at new diagnosis, from a patient treated with antithyroid drugs. The receptor was isolated from a man aged 18 to 29 with Graves disease. Donor details come from another sample of the same person, matched by shared clones. The chain joins TRBV11-2 to TRBJ2-2; the D gene lacks a confident call. The CDR3 region reads CASSFGYGTGELFF. The nucleotide sequence reads as follows: TGTGCCAGCAGCTTTGGGTACGGCACCGGGGAGCTGTTTTTT.